The clone carrying this TCR beta chain occurred many times. Its target is unknown. These data belong to a study of CD8 T cells in ankylosing spondylitis. Study-wide findings and caveats: Those disease-linked clones were CD8+; they were also relatively rare in peripheral blood. Reportedly, significant enrichment of disease-linked clones occurred in matched ankylosing spondylitis synovial fluid. Eight highly homologous variants formed a TCR beta motif that appeared characteristic of ankylosing spondylitis blood.

CDR3 length: 12 residues. Germline V lookup: CDR1 DFQATT, CDR2 SNEGSKA (reference sequence). V lost 6 bases, J lost 2 bases, and 10 bases lay in between. 5'-RACE, quantitative and with molecular barcodes, yielded the TCR beta libraries. Via MiXCR, TCRdb re-called the 5' RACE reads, giving one row per CDR3 protein. The sample holds about 130,000 distinct CDR3 sequences; 7% are singletons and the top ten take roughly an eighth. The rearrangement links TRBV20-1 to TRBJ2-5; D is unresolved. The receptor was isolated from a male donor with ankylosing spondylitis or in good health (not recorded which). Specimen: blood, either unsorted or a sorted T cell fraction (not recorded which). CDR3 residues: CSARTPQETQYF. DNA of the CDR3: TGCAGTGCACGGACCCCTCAAGAGACCCAGTACTTC.